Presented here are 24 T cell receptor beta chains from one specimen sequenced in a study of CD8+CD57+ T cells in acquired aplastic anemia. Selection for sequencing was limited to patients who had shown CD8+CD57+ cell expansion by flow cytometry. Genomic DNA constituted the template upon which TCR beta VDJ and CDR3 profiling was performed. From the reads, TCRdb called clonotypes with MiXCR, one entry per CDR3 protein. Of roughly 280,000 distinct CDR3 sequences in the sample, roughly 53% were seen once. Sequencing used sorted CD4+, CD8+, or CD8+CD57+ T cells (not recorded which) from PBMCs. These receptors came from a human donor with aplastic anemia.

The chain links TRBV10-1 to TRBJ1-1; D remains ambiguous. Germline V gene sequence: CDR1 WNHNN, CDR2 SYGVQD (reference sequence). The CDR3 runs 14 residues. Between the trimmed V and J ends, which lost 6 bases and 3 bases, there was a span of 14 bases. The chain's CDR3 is CASRPNPGDTEAFF. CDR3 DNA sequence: TGCGCCAGCAGACCTAACCCTGGGGACACTGAAGCTTTCTTT.

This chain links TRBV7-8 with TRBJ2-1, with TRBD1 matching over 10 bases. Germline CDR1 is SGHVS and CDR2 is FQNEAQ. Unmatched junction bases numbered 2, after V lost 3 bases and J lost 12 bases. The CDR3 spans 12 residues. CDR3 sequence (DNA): TGTGCCAGCAGCTTGAGGACAGGGGGGCAGTTCTTC. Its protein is CASSLRTGGQFF.

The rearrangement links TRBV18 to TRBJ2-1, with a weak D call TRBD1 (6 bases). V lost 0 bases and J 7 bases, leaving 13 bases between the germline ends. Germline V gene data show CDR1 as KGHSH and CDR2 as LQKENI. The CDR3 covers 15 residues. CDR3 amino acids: CASSPPTGYRNEQFF. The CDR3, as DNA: TGTGCCAGCTCACCACCAACAGGGTATAGGAATGAGCAGTTCTTC.

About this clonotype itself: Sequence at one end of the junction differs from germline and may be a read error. The CDR3 nucleotides read TGCAGCGTTGATGGGGTCTTGAACACTGGGGAGCTGTTTTTT. Translated, it gives CSVDGVLNTGELFF. The chain carries TRBV29-1 and TRBJ2-2; D is unclear. CDR1 is SQVTM and CDR2 is ANQGSEA in the germline V gene. This CDR3 contains 14 residues.

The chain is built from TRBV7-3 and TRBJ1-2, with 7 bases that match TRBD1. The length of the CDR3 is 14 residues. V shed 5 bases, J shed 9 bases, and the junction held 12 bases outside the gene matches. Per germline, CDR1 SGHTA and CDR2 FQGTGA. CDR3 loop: CASSREGQRDSYTF. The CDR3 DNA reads TGTGCCAGCAGCAGAGAGGGACAGCGGGATAGCTACACCTTC. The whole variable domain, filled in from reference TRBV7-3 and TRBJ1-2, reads GAGVSQTPSNKVTEKGKYVELRCDPISGHTALYWYRQSLGQGPEFLIYFQGTGAADDSGLPNDRFFAVRPEGSVSTLKIQRTERGDSAVYLCASSREGQRDSYTFGSGTRLTVV.

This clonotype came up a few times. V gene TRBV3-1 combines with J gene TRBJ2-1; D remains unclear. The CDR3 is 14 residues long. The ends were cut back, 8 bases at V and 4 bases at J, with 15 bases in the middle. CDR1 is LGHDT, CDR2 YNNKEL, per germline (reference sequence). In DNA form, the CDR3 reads TGTGCCAGCGGATCACCCCGGGCATACAATGAGCAGTTCTTC. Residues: CASGSPRAYNEQFF.

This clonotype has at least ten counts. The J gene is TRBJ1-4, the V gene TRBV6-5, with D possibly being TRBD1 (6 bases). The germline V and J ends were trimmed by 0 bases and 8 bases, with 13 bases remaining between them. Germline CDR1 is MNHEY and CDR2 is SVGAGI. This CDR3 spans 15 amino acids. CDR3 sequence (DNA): TGTGCCAGCAGTTACTCGGCAGGGGCAATAGAAAAACTGTTTTTT. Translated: CASSYSAGAIEKLFF.

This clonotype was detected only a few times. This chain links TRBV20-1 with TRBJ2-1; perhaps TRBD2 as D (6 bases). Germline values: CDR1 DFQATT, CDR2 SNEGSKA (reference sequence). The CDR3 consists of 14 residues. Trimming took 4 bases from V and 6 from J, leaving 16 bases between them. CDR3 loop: CSANPGLATNEQFF. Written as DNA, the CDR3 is TGCAGTGCTAACCCGGGACTGGCGACCAATGAGCAGTTCTTC.

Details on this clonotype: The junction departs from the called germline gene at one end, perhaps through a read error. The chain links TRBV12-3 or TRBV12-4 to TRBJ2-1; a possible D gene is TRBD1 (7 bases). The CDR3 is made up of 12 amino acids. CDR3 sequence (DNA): TGTGCCAGCAGTCCGGAGGGACAGAGGGAATACTTC. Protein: CASSPEGQREYF.

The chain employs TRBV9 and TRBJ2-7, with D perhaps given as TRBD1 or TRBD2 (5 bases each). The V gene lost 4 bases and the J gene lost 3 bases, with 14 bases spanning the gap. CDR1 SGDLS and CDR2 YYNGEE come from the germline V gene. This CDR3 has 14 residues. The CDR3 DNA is TGTGCCAGCAGCCCAGTGGGGGAAATCTACGAGCAGTACTTC. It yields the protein CASSPVGEIYEQYF.

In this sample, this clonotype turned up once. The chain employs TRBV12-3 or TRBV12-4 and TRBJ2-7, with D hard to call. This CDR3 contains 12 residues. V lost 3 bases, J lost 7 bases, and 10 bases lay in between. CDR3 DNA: TGTGCCAGCAGTTTGGCGGTGGGGGAGCAGTACTTC. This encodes CASSLAVGEQYF.

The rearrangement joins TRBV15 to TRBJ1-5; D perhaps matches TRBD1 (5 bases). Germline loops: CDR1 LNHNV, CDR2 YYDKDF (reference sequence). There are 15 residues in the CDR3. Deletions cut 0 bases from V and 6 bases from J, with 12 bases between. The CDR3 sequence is CATSRDLGPFQPQHF. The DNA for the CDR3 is TGTGCCACCAGCAGAGATTTGGGGCCTTTTCAGCCCCAGCATTTT.

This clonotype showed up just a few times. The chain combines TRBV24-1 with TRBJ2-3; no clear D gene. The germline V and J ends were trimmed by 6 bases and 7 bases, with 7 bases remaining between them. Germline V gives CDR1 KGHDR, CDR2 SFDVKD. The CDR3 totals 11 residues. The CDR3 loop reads CATSTGNTQYF. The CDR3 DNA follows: TGTGCCACCAGTACCGGAAATACGCAGTATTTT.

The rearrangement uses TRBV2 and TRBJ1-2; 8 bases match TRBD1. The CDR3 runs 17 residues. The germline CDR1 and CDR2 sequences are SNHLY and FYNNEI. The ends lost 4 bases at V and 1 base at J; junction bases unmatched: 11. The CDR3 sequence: CASSGSKGTGFNYGYTF. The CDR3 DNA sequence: TGTGCCAGCAGTGGAAGTAAAGGGACAGGCTTTAACTATGGCTACACCTTC.

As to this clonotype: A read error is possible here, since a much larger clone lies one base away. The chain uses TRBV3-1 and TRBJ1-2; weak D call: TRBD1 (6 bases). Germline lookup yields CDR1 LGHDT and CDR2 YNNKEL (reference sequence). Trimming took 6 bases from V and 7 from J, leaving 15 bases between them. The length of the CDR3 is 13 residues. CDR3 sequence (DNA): TGTGCCAGCAGACATGACAGGTTCCGTGGCTACACCTTC. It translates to CASRHDRFRGYTF.

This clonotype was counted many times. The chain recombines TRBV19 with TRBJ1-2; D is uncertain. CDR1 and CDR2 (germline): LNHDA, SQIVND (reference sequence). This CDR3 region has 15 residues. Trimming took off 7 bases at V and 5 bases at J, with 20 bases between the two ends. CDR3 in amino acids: CASNPGPVSTYGYTF. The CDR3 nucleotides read TGTGCCAGTAATCCTGGACCGGTTAGTACATATGGCTACACCTTC.

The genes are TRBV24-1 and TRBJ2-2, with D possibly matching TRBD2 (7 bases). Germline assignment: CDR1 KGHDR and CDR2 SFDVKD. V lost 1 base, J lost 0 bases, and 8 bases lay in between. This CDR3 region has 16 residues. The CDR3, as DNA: TGTGCCACCAGTGATTTAGGGGGGGCGAACACCGGGGAGCTGTTTTTT. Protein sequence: CATSDLGGANTGELFF.

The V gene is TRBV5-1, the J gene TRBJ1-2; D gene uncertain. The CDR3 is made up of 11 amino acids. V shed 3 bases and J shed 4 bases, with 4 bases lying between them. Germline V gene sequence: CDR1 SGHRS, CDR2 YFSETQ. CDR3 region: CASSSPYGYTF. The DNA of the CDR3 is TGCGCCAGCAGCTCGCCCTATGGCTACACCTTC. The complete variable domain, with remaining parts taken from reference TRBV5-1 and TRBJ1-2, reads KAGVTQTPRYLIKTRGQQVTLSCSPISGHRSVSWYQQTPGQGLQFLFEYFSETQRNKGNFPGRFSGRQFSNSRSEMNVSTLELGDSALYLCASSSPYGYTFGSGTRLTVV.

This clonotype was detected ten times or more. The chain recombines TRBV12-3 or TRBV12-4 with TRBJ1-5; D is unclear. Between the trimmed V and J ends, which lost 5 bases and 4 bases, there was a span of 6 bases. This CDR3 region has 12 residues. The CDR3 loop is CASSGDNQPQHF. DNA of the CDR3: TGTGCCAGCAGTGGCGATAATCAGCCCCAGCATTTT.

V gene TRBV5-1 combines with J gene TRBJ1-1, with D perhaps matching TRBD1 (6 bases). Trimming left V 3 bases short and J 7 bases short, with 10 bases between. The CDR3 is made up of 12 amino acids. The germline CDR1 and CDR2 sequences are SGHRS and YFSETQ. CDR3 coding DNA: TGCGCCAGCAGCTCCGGGGACAATGAAGCTTTCTTT. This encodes CASSSGDNEAFF.

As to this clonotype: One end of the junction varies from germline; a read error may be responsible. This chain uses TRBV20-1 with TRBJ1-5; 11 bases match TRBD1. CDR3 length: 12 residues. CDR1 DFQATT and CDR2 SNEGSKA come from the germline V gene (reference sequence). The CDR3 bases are TGCAGTGCCGACCGGGGCGGGACAGGGGGACCGTTT. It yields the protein CSADRGGTGGPF.

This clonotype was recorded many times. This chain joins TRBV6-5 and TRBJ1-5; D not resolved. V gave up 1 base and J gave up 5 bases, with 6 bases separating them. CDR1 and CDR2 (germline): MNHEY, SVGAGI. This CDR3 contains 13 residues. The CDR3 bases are TGTGCCAGCAGTTACTTCCGGGATCAGCCCCAGCATTTT. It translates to CASSYFRDQPQHF.

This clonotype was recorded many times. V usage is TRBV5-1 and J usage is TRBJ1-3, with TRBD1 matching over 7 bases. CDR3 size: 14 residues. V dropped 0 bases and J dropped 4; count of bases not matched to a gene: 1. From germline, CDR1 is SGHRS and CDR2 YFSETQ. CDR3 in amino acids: CASSLDRGGNTIYF. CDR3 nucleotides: TGCGCCAGCAGCTTGGACAGGGGAGGAAACACCATATATTTT.

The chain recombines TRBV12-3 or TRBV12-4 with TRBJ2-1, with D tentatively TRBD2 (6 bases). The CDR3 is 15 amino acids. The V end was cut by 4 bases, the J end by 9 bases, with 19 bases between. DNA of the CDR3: TGTGCCAGCAGTTCAACTAGCTTCCCCTTGGGTGAGCAGTTCTTC. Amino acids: CASSSTSFPLGEQFF.